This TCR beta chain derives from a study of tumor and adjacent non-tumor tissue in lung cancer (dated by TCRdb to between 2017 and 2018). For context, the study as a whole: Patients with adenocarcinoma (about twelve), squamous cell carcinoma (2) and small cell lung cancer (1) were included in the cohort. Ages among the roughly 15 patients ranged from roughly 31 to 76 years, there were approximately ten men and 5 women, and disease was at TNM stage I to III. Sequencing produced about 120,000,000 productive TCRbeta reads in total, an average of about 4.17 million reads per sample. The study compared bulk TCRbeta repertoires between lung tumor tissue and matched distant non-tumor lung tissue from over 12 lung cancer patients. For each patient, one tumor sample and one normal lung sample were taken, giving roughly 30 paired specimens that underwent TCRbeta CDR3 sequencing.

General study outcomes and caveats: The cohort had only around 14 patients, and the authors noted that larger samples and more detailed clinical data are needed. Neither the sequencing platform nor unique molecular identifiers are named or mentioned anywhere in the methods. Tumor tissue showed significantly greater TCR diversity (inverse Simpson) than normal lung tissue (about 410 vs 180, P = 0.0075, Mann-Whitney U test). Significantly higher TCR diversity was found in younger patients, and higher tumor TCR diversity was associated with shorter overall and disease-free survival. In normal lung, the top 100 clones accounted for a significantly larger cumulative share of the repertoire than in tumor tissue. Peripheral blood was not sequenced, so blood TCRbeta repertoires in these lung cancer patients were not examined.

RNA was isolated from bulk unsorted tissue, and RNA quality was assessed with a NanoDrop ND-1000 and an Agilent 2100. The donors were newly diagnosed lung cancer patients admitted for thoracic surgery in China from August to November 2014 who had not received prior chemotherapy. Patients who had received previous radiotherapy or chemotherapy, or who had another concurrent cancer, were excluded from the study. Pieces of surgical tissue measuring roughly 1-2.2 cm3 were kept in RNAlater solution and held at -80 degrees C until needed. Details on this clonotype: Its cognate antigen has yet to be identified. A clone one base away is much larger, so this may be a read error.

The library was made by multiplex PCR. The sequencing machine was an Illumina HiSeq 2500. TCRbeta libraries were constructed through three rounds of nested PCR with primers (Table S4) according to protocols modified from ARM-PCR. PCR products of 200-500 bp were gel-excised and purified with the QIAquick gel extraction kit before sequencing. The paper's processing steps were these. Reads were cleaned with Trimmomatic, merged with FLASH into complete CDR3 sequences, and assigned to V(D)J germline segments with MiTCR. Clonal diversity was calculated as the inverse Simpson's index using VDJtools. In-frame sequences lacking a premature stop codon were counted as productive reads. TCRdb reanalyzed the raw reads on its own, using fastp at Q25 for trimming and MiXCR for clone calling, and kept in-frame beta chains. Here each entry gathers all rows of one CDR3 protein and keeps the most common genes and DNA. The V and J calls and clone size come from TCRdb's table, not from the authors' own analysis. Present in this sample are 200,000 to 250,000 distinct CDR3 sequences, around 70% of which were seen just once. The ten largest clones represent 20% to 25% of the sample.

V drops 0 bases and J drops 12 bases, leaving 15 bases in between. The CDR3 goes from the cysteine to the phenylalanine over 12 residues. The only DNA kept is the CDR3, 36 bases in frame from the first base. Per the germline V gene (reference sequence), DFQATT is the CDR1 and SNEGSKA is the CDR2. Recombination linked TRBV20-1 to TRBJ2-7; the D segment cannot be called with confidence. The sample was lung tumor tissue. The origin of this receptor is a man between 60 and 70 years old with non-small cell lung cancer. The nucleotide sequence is TGCAGTGCTAGAGATCAATCGTGTCAGTTGTACTTC. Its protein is CSARDQSCQLYF.